One T cell receptor (beta chain) is described in this entry. Using immunoSEQ multiplex PCR, the repertoire was profiled, and TCRdb retains in-frame clones only, with some absent. The sample records roughly 200,000 clones, 70% to 90% being singletons. V lost 4 bases and J lost 0, with 7 bases in between. The CDR3 contains 14 residues. Germline V lookup: CDR1 SEHNR, CDR2 FQNEAQ (reference sequence). The data were obtained in a study of blood T cell repertoires in COVID-19. Looking at the study overall: Some COVID-19 samples were acute and others convalescent; all came from the United States, Italy and Spain. Nucleic acid was either cDNA or gDNA, and it came from T cells, B-cell-depleted T cells, or PBMCs.

The cohort comprised adults aged about 18 to 100 years residing in 20 to 25 US areas. The chain couples TRBV7-9 to TRBJ1-3; D is perhaps TRBD1 (5 bases). The TCR comes from a man aged 35-49 years who had recovered from COVID-19. The source material was PBMCs or T cells enriched from blood (not recorded which). CDR3 coding DNA: TGTGCCAGCAGCTCAGGGTCCTCTGGAAACACCATATATTTT. Amino acids: CASSSGSSGNTIYF.